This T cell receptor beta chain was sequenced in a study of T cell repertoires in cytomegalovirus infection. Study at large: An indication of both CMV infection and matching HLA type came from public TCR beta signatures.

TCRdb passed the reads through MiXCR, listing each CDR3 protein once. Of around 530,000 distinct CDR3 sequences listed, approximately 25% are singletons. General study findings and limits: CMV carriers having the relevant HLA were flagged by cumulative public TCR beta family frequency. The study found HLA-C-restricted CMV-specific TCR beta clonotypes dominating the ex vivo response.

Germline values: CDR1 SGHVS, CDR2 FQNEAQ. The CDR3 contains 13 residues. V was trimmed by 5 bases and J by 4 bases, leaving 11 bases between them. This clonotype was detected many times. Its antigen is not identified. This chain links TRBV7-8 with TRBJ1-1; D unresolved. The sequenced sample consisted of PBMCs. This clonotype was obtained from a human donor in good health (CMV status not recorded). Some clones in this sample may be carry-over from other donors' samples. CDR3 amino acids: CASSVDLGTEAFF. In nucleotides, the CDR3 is TGTGCCAGCAGCGTAGACCTGGGCACTGAAGCTTTCTTT.